This TCR beta chain was obtained from a study of tumor and adjacent non-tumor tissue in lung cancer. The study, taken as a whole, reports: TCR diversity was significantly greater in tumor than normal lung tissue. Tumor TCR diversity, when higher, was linked to shorter survival.

A modified ARM-PCR protocol with three rounds of nested PCR amplified TCRbeta. TCRdb independently ran MiXCR on the multiplex PCR reads; one entry per CDR3 protein. Of about 75,000 distinct CDR3 sequences listed, around 77% are singletons. No cell sorting was done before RNA was extracted from the tissue. Between August and November 2014, newly diagnosed, chemotherapy-naive lung cancer patients underwent thoracic surgery in China. About this clonotype: Its target is unknown. Its ends do not fully match the called genes, so a read error is possible.

There are 16 residues in the CDR3. Per germline, CDR1 SGHAT and CDR2 FQNNGV. The rearrangement joins TRBV11-2 to TRBJ1-1, with 7 bases matching TRBD1. Sequencing was performed on lung tumor tissue. The clonotype was recovered from a woman between 50 and 59 years old with non-small cell lung cancer. CDR3 DNA sequence: TGTGCCAGCAGCTTAGGACGAGGCAGGGGGAACACTGAAGCCTTTTTT. It is translated as CASSLGRGRGNTEAFF. The whole variable domain, filled in from reference TRBV11-2 and TRBJ1-1, reads EAGVAQSPRYKIIEKRQSVAFWCNPISGHATLYWYQQILGQGPKLLIQFQNNGVVDDSQLPKDRFSAERLKGVDSTLKIQPAKLEDSAVYLCASSLGRGRGNTEAFFGQGTRLTVV.